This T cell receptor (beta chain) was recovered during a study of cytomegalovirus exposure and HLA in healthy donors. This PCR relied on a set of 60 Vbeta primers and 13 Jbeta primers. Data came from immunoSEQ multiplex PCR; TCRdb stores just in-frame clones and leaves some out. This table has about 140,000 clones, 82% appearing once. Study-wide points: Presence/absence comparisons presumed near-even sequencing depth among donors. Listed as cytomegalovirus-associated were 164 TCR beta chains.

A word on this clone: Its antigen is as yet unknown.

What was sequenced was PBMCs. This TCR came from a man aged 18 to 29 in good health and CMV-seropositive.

CDR3 DNA sequence: TGCGCCAGCATAGGTACGGGGAGGAACACTGAAGCTTTCTTT. It is translated as CASIGTGRNTEAFF. This chain uses TRBV5-1 with TRBJ1-1; D ambiguous. Germline CDR1 is SGHRS and CDR2 is YFSETQ. CDR3 length: 14 amino acids. V dropped 6 bases and J dropped 1 base, with 13 bases sitting between them.